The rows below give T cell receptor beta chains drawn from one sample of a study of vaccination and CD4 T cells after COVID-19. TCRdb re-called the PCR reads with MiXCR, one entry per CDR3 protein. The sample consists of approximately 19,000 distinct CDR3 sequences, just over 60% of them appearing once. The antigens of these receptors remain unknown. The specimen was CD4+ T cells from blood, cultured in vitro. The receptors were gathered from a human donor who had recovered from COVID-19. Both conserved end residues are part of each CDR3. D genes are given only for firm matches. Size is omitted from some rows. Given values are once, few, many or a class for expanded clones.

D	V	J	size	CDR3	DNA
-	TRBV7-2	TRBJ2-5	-	CASSLRLGSETQYF	TGTGCCAGCAGCTTACGGTTGGGTAGTGAGACCCAGTACTTC
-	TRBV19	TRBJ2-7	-	CASSTDPSSAEQYF	TGTGCCAGTAGCACGGACCCCTCCTCCGCCGAGCAGTACTTC
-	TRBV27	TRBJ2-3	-	CASSLSGVSTDTQYF	TGTGCCAGCAGTTTATCTGGGGTTAGCACAGATACGCAGTATTTT
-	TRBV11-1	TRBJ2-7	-	CASSSRTAEGYEQYF	TGTGCCAGCAGCTCCCGGACAGCTGAGGGATACGAGCAGTACTTC
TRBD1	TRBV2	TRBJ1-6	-	CASSGGQGYNSPLHF	TGTGCCAGCAGCGGCGGACAGGGATATAATTCACCCCTCCACTTT
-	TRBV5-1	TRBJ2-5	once	CASSLGTQYF	TGCGCCAGCAGCTTGGGGACCCAGTACTTC
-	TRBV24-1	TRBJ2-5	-	CATSDSQGVWETQYF	TGTGCCACCAGTGATTCCCAGGGAGTTTGGGAGACCCAGTACTTC
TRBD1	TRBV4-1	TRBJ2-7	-	CASSRTGGSGDEQYF	TGCGCCAGCAGCCGAACAGGGGGCAGCGGCGACGAGCAGTACTTC
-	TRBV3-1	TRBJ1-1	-	CASSQDRHGAFF	TGTGCCAGCAGCCAAGATAGGCATGGAGCTTTCTTT
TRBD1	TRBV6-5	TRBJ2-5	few	CASSYPGTGVETQYF	TGTGCCAGCAGTTACCCCGGGACAGGGGTAGAGACCCAGTACTTC
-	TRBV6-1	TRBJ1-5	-	CASTGGTLSNQPQHF	TGTGCCAGCACCGGGGGGACATTGAGCAATCAGCCCCAGCATTTT
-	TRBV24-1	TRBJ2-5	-	CATSDLSSGSQETQYF	TGTGCCACCAGTGATTTAAGTTCAGGTTCCCAAGAGACCCAGTACTTC
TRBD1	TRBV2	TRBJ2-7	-	CASSEITSSQGAYEQYF	TGTGCCAGCAGTGAAATAACCTCGTCACAGGGGGCATACGAGCAGTACTTC
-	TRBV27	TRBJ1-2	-	CASSLRQAYGYTF	TGTGCCAGCAGTTTGAGGCAGGCCTATGGCTACACCTTC
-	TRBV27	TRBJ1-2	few	CASSPNQGGYTF	TGTGCCAGCAGTCCAAACCAAGGGGGCTACACCTTC
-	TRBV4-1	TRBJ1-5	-	CASSLFWGQPQHF	TGCGCCAGCAGCCTATTTTGGGGTCAGCCCCAGCATTTT
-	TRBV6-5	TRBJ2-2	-	CASSYLSTGELFF	TGTGCCAGCAGTTATCTCTCCACCGGGGAGCTGTTTTTT